Below are 18 T cell receptor beta chains sequenced from a single sample in a study of regulatory T cells. Study-level findings and limits: Hydrophobic residues at CDR3 positions 6 and 7 were enriched in conventional CD4+ T cells of CD3G-deficient patients.

These receptors' targets are unknown. Amplification used 52 TRBV primers and 13 TRBJ primers. TCRdb keeps only in-frame clones here, not all; method: immunoSEQ multiplex PCR. The data show about 30,000 clones, 92% seen once. Material: conventional CD4+ T cells sorted from blood. Every receptor here comes from a person under 35 with CD3G deficiency.

The chain combines TRBV5-1 with TRBJ2-1; TRBD1 or TRBD2 may be the D gene (5 bases each). Germline CDR1 and CDR2: SGHRS and YFSETQ. The V and J ends lost 3 bases and 6 bases respectively, with 13 bases between them. The CDR3 runs 14 residues. Here the CDR3 DNA reads TGCGCCAGCAGCTCGGGGCAATGGGGCAATGAGCAGTTCTTC. This sequence encodes CASSSGQWGNEQFF.

This chain links TRBV15 with TRBJ2-7; 7 bases are a match to TRBD1. From germline, CDR1 is LNHNV and CDR2 YYDKDF (reference sequence). This CDR3 has 14 amino acids. Germline trimming cut 1 base from V and 2 bases from J; bases unmatched to any gene: 2. DNA of the CDR3: TGTGCCACCAGCAGAGTAGGGACAGCCTACGAGCAGTACTTC. Its translation is CATSRVGTAYEQYF.

The sample holds one count of this clone. V is TRBV25-1 and J is TRBJ2-2, with D possibly being TRBD2 (6 bases). Germline loops: CDR1 MGHDK, CDR2 SYGVNS. The CDR3 totals 15 residues. Trimming left V 5 bases short and J 7 bases short, with 17 bases between. The CDR3 DNA follows: TGTGCCAGCAGTCGAATCGCGGCGGGGAACGGGGAGCTGTTTTTT. Protein product: CASSRIAAGNGELFF.

The chain links TRBV6-5 to TRBJ2-3; D remains ambiguous. Trimming stripped 0 bases from V and 7 bases from J, with 14 bases between. This CDR3 is 15 amino acids long. Per germline, CDR1 MNHEY and CDR2 SVGAGI. The CDR3 sequence is CASSYSPRKGYTQYF. The CDR3, as DNA: TGTGCCAGCAGTTACTCTCCCCGGAAGGGATATACGCAGTATTTT.

The chain uses TRBV5-1 and TRBJ2-2; no firm D call. Trimming pared 5 bases from V and 0 bases from J, leaving 8 bases between. The germline V gene has CDR1 SGHRS and CDR2 YFSETQ. The CDR3 runs 14 residues. CDR3 sequence: CASRPQPNTGELFF. The CDR3, as DNA: TGCGCCAGCAGACCCCAACCGAACACCGGGGAGCTGTTTTTT.

The chain joins TRBV5-1 to TRBJ2-5; TRBD1 aligns across 8 bases. There are 14 residues in the CDR3. V was clipped by 4 bases and J by 2 bases; unmatched bases: 4. The germline V gene has CDR1 SGHRS and CDR2 YFSETQ. The CDR3 reads CASSVWTGQETQYF. CDR3 DNA sequence: TGCGCCAGCAGCGTATGGACAGGGCAAGAGACCCAGTACTTC.

The chain recombines TRBV11-2 with TRBJ2-1; 12 bases line up with TRBD2. CDR1 is SGHAT, CDR2 FQNNGV, per germline. This CDR3 spans 18 amino acids. V dropped 3 bases and J dropped 7; count of bases not matched to a gene: 13. The CDR3 here is CASSFPRTGLAGRNEQFF. CDR3 DNA sequence: TGTGCCAGCAGCTTCCCTCGAACGGGACTAGCGGGCCGGAATGAGCAGTTCTTC.

V is TRBV5-1 and J is TRBJ2-3, with D unresolved. The germline gives CDR1 SGHRS, CDR2 YFSETQ. The V end was cut by 0 bases, the J end by 4 bases, with 9 bases between. The CDR3 runs 14 residues. The CDR3 sequence is CASSLGGGADTQYF. The DNA of the CDR3 is TGCGCCAGCAGCTTGGGAGGTGGTGCAGATACGCAGTATTTT.

This sequence joins TRBV19 and TRBJ2-3; D may be TRBD1 (6 bases). The CDR3 extends over 14 amino acids. V was pared by 7 bases and J by 4 bases, with 15 bases between. CDR1 LNHDA and CDR2 SQIVND come from the germline V gene (reference sequence). CDR3 coding DNA: TGTGCCAGTAACGCAGGGGATTTCGCAGATACGCAGTATTTT. Translated, it gives CASNAGDFADTQYF.

The chain recombines TRBV4-2 with TRBJ2-7, with D possibly TRBD1 on 6 matching bases. The germline CDR1 and CDR2 sequences are LGHNA and YNFKEQ. The ends were cut back, 1 base at V and 1 base at J, with 11 bases in the middle. The CDR3 consists of 15 residues. CDR3 bases: TGTGCCAGCAGCCAAGCCCCCGGACAGTCCTACGAGCAGTACTTC. It specifies CASSQAPGQSYEQYF.

V usage is TRBV28 and J usage is TRBJ2-1; TRBD2 matches at 7 bases. Trimming cost V 8 bases and J 4 bases; bases outside gene matches: 5. The CDR3 runs 13 residues. CDR1 is MDHEN and CDR2 is SYDVKM in the germline V gene. CDR3 protein: CASRTAGYNEQFF. In nucleotides, the CDR3 is TGTGCCAGCCGAACAGCGGGATACAATGAGCAGTTCTTC.

V gene TRBV6-1 combines with J gene TRBJ2-7, with 8 bases that match TRBD1. Germline values: CDR1 MNHNS, CDR2 SASEGT. The trim removed 7 bases at V and 1 base at J, leaving 6 bases unmatched. The CDR3 is made up of 14 amino acids. CDR3 amino acids: CASKSGTGSYEQYF. The CDR3 DNA is TGTGCCAGCAAATCCGGGACAGGTTCCTACGAGCAGTACTTC.

V is TRBV27 and J is TRBJ2-3; no definite D call. The V gene's germline CDR1 is MNHEY and CDR2 SMNVEV (reference sequence). The ends were cut back, 8 bases at V and 6 bases at J, with 9 bases in the middle. CDR3 size: 11 residues. The CDR3 sequence is CASGRMDTQYF. CDR3 in DNA: TGTGCCAGCGGCCGAATGGATACGCAGTATTTT.

This chain joins TRBV7-2 and TRBJ2-7, with a tentative D call TRBD1 (6 bases). From germline, CDR1 is SGHTA and CDR2 FQGNSA. The CDR3 sequence is 15 residues long. V lost 3 bases to trimming and J lost 2 bases, with 14 bases between them. CDR3 protein: CASSFLPGTTYEQYF. CDR3 coding DNA: TGTGCCAGCAGCTTTCTGCCCGGGACAACCTACGAGCAGTACTTC.

This clone is a singleton in its sample. This sequence joins TRBV30 and TRBJ2-2, with D perhaps assigned TRBD1 or TRBD2 (6 bases each). The V gene lost 2 bases and the J gene lost 6 bases, with 10 bases spanning the gap. Germline CDR1 and CDR2: GTSNPN and SVGIG (reference sequence). The CDR3 covers 13 residues. Here the CDR3 reads CAWSYREAGELFF. The CDR3, as DNA: TGTGCCTGGAGTTACAGGGAGGCCGGGGAGCTGTTTTTT.

The chain recombines TRBV5-1 with TRBJ1-2, with TRBD1 as a possible D gene (6 bases). CDR3 size: 13 residues. Germline CDR1 SGHRS, CDR2 YFSETQ. V lost 0 bases, J lost 7 bases, and 10 bases lay in between. In DNA form, the CDR3 reads TGCGCCAGCAGCTTGGAAGGGGGAAGTGGCTACACCTTC. Protein: CASSLEGGSGYTF.

This chain joins TRBV25-1 and TRBJ2-6; D unresolved. The V end lost 6 bases, the J end lost 1 base, and 4 bases lay between the germline ends. The CDR3 contains 13 residues. Germline CDR1 is MGHDK and CDR2 is SYGVNS. The CDR3 coding sequence is TGTGCCAGCAGCCAGTCTGGGGCCAACGTCCTGACTTTC. This gives the protein CASSQSGANVLTF.

The chain combines TRBV5-1 with TRBJ2-2, with a possible D match to TRBD2 (6 bases). This CDR3 is built from 15 residues. V shed 0 bases and J shed 0 bases, with 6 bases lying between them. Per the germline V gene, CDR1 is SGHRS and CDR2 is YFSETQ. Written as DNA, the CDR3 is TGCGCCAGCAGCTTGGGCGGGGCGAACACCGGGGAGCTGTTTTTT. This sequence encodes CASSLGGANTGELFF.